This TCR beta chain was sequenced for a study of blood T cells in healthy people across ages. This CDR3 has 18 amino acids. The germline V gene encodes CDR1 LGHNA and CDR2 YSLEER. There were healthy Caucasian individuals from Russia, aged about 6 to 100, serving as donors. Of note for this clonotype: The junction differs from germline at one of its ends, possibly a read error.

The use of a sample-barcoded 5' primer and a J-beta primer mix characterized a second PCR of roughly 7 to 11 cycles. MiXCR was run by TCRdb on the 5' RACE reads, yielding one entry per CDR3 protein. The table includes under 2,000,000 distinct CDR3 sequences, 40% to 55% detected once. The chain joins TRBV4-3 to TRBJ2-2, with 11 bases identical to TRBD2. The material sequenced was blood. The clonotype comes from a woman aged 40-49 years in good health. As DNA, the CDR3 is TGCGCCAGCAGCCAAGAACTAGCGGGGGACCTGAACTCCGGGGAGCTGTTTTTT. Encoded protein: CASSQELAGDLNSGELFF.